This TCR beta chain was sequenced during a study of tissue T cells after allogeneic stem cell transplantation (dated by TCRdb to the early 2020s). For context, the study as a whole: Over a roughly three-year period, 7 or 8 adult allo-HCT recipients who had steroid-refractory GVHD were prospectively enrolled in a research-autopsy study. Every GVHD patient had gastrointestinal GVHD and was given several lines of GVHD-directed therapy, and a few of the GVHD patients also had skin involvement. TCR beta repertoires were profiled across many tissues obtained from research autopsies of patients with and without GVHD, as well as in mouse models of GVHD. The human arm was conducted as a prospective observational study, and neither blinding nor randomization was performed. For viably preserved blood and marrow, CD3+ T cells were flow-sorted when cell numbers permitted, and smaller samples went directly to DNA extraction. Every GVHD patient received a graft from a donor; four grafts were unmodified and three were CD34-selected to deplete T cells. What the study reported, not specific to this receptor: Blood and spleen T cells captured only a limited portion of the TCR repertoire detected in tissues, in both patients and mice. Not many T cell clones showed up in more than one patient, yet clustering based on motifs uncovered repertoire signatures that were shared across patients in a tissue-specific way. Within patients, how anatomically similar the tissues were was a key factor in shaping TCR repertoire composition, regardless of disease or transplant status. The patient cohort was small and varied clinically, and sampling depth was recognized as a limitation. Which tissue TCRs were alloreactive or antigen-specific was not determined in the study, and some of the clones might have been host cells that persisted.

Concerning this clone itself: Its antigen is currently not known. Per-nucleotide qualities are absent, and no much larger clonotype sits a single base away.

The time point label corresponds to: recipient (host-origin) PBMCs collected before allo-HCT. The CDR3 starts with the cysteine, ends with the phenylalanine, and has 13 residues. The DNA shown is the 39-base CDR3, in frame from base 1. Based on the germline V gene, the CDR1 and CDR2 sequences are MGHRA and YSYEKL. A distance of 6 bases separates the germline ends of V and J, which lose 0 bases and 6 bases respectively. To prepare the library, the immunoSEQ multiplex PCR assay was applied. TCRbeta CDR3 sequencing was done by Adaptive Biotechnologies at survey depth, reporting CDR3 sequences, V/J genes, productive frequency and template counts. TCR beta CDR3 regions were amplified from genomic DNA rather than RNA. For the original study's pipeline: Jensen-Shannon divergence was used to quantify pairwise repertoire overlap between tissues, with a value of 1 indicating complete divergence and a value of 0 indicating identical repertoires. Tissues were grouped by single-linkage agglomerative hierarchical clustering of pairwise JSD values, and the clustering results were shown as dendrograms. GLIPH2 was run on all patient samples with simulation_depth 1000, kmer_min_depth 3, cdr3_length_cutoff 8, keeping groups with more than two unique CDR3s. A standardized tissue-overlap score was generated by extrapolating Jaccard GLIPH-group overlap across patients to a standard repertoire size of 1000 clones. Associations of diversity with clinical or experimental variables used linear mixed-effect models with tissue fixed effects and individual random effects. TCRdb mirrors the immuneACCESS table, restricted to in-frame sequences. Some clones are absent from its copies; in checked studies, under half trace to an unresolved V gene, and the reason for the others is unknown. That table gives V, J and clone size, and the DNA gave D and trimming. The sample table shows about 26,000 clones, and roughly nine tenths are seen once. The ten largest clones capture roughly 2% of the sample.

The sequence derives from a male donor aged 60 or older who later had graft-versus-host disease after an allogeneic stem cell transplant. The V and J genes are TRBV4-1 and TRBJ1-5; too little of a D gene remains to name it. The specimen was blood, collected before transplantation. The CDR3 here reads CASSQERVQPQHF. The nucleotides read TGCGCCAGCAGCCAAGAGAGGGTTCAGCCCCAGCATTTT.